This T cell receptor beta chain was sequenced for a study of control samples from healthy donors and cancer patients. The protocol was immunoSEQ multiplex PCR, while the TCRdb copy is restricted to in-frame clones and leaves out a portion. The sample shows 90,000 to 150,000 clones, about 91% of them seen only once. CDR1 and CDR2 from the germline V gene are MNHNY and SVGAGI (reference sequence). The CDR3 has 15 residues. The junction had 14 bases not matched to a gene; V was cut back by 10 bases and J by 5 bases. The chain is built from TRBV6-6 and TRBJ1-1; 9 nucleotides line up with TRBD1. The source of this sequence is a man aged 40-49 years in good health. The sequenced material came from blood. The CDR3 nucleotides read TGTGCCACCACTCCCCCCGGGACAGGGAGAACTGAAGCTTTCTTT. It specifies CATTPPGTGRTEAFF.